This TCR beta chain was found in a study of T cells in Graves' hyperthyroidism and ophthalmopathy. Across the whole study: Once the initial diagnosis was made, peripheral blood was obtained before any treatment.

This CDR3 spans 13 amino acids. Germline V gene data show CDR1 as SQVTM and CDR2 as ANQGSEA. V trimming: 7 bases; J trimming: 5 bases; junction bases outside the gene matches: 7. Amplified regions were TCR beta CDR3 sequences from RNA transcripts. The TCR CDR3 first-round RT-PCR relied on the HTBI primer set. TCRdb analysed the multiplex PCR reads with MiXCR anew, one entry per CDR3 protein. The table lists about 720,000 distinct CDR3 sequences, 18% of them singletons, with about a sixth in the top ten. Hyperthyroidism patients were newly diagnosed, had disease duration under 2 months, and were aged 18 to 65 years. Diagnoses were made from clinical symptoms, serum measures (thyroxine and TRAb), thyroid ultrasound and orbital computed tomography. The sample of blood was obtained at first hyperthyroidism diagnosis (before any ophthalmopathy symptoms).

V and J are TRBV29-1 and TRBJ2-3; TRBD1 matches 9 bases. This TCR came from a woman aged 45-60 years with Graves' hyperthyroidism that later progressed to Graves' ophthalmopathy. The sample was blood. The DNA of the CDR3 is TGCAGCGGAGGACAGGGGAAGGGAGATACGCAGTATTTT. Its protein is CSGGQGKGDTQYF.